This TCR beta chain stems from a study of T-cell reconstitution after alpha-beta-depleted transplantation in children. General study results and limits: Elevated TCRbeta diversity at day 60 was traced, in some patients, to surviving recipient T cells and thymic progenitors. Reportedly, roughly two months post-transplant, alpha-beta T cells arose from several hundred expanded graft clones. The main origin of T-cell counts and diversity one year after transplant was newly produced T cells.

Notes on this clonotype: Its target is not known.

Researchers prepared the TCRbeta library using unique molecular identifiers, the study reports. TCRdb called the PCR reads again in MiXCR, with one record for every CDR3 protein. The sample lists about 160,000 distinct CDR3 sequences, over 8.5% occurring once. V was clipped by 6 bases and J by 6 bases; unmatched bases: 5. Germline lookup yields CDR1 DFQATT and CDR2 SNEGSKA (reference sequence). The CDR3 sequence is 14 residues long. V gene TRBV20-1 combines with J gene TRBJ2-1, with 13 positions matching TRBD2. Sample: PBMCs, taken before TCRalphabeta/CD19-depleted stem cell transplant. This clonotype was sampled from a boy between 2 and 10 years old with acute myeloid leukemia, due to receive a stem cell transplant. The CDR3 coding sequence is TGCAGTGCCTCGACTAGCGGGAGGACCAATGAGCAGTTCTTC. The encoded protein is CSASTSGRTNEQFF.